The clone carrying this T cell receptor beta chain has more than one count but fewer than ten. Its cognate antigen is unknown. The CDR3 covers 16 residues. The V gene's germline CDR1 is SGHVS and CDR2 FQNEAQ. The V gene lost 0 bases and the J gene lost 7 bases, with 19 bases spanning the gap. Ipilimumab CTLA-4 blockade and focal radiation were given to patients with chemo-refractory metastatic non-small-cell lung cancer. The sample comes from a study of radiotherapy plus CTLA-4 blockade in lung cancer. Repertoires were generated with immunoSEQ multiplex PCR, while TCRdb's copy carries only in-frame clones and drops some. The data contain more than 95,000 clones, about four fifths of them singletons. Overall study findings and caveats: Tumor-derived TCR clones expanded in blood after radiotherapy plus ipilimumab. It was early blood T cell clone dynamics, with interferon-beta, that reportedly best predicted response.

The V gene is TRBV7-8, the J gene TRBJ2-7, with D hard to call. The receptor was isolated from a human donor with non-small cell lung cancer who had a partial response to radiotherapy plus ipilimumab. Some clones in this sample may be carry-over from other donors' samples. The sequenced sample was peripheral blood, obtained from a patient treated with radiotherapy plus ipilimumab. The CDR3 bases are TGTGCCAGCAGCTTAGCTCTACTCGTAATATCTAAGGAGCAGTACTTC. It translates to CASSLALLVISKEQYF.